These 29 T cell receptor beta chains share one sample of origin, sequenced in a study of cytomegalovirus exposure and HLA in healthy donors (dated by TCRdb to about 2017). The library was obtained by the immunoSEQ multiplex PCR assay. For the multiplex PCR, a mixture combining 60 forward primers for TCR Vbeta segments and 13 reverse primers for TCR Jbeta segments was used. Imported from immuneACCESS, the table was reduced by TCRdb to in-frame sequences with V and J called. These copies leave out some clones; in studies compared against another copy, an unresolved V gene accounts for under half, and the cause of the remainder is not known. The sample yields under 150,000 clones; 76% were counted once. Together, the top ten hold approximately 2% of the sample. The source material was PBMCs. These receptors all stem from a female donor in good health and CMV-seropositive.

A few counts support this clone. The chain links TRBV20-1 to TRBJ1-1, with D uncertain. CDR3 length: 11 residues. CDR1 is DFQATT and CDR2 is SNEGSKA in the germline V gene (reference sequence). Trimming removed 5 bases at V and 2 bases at J, with 6 bases between. The CDR3 sequence is CSALDNTEAFF. In DNA form, the CDR3 reads TGCAGTGCTCTAGATAACACTGAAGCTTTCTTT.

This CDR3 reads CASSNKTGTTDTQYF. The CDR3 DNA follows: TGTGCCAGCAGCAATAAGACAGGGACGACAGATACGCAGTATTTT. The rearrangement joins TRBV21-1 to TRBJ2-3; TRBD1 is taken as the D call from the table, unchecked against the DNA. TRBV21-1 is listed as a pseudogene. The CDR3 consists of 15 residues.

There are a few counts of this clone. The chain employs TRBV2 and TRBJ1-5, with D unclear. The germline V gene encodes CDR1 SNHLY and CDR2 FYNNEI. Between the trimmed V and J ends, which lost 8 bases and 8 bases, there was a span of 16 bases. The CDR3 has 13 amino acids. CDR3 loop: CASGWREQKPQHF. CDR3 DNA sequence: TGTGCCAGCGGCTGGCGGGAGCAAAAGCCCCAGCATTTT.

This chain links TRBV25-1 with TRBJ1-2; a possible D gene is TRBD1 (5 bases). Trimming took 5 bases from V and 4 from J, leaving 14 bases between them. Germline V CDR1 and CDR2: MGHDK, SYGVNS. This CDR3 spans 14 amino acids. This chain's CDR3 is CASSPKTAVYGYTF. As DNA, the CDR3 is TGTGCCAGCAGTCCAAAGACAGCCGTCTATGGCTACACCTTC.

The chain links TRBV6-6 to TRBJ1-5; D is possibly TRBD1 (6 bases). The V gene lost 7 bases and the J gene lost 7 bases, with 14 bases spanning the gap. CDR1 and CDR2 from the germline V gene are MNHNY and SVGAGI (reference sequence). The CDR3 is 13 residues long. The CDR3 reads CASISGAGQPQHF. Written as DNA, the CDR3 is TGTGCCAGCATTTCAGGGGCCGGACAGCCCCAGCATTTT.

The chain is built from TRBV6-6 and TRBJ1-3, with D possibly being TRBD1 (6 bases). Trimming stripped 0 bases from V and 2 bases from J, with 11 bases between. There are 16 residues in the CDR3. Germline assignment: CDR1 MNHNY and CDR2 SVGAGI (reference sequence). CDR3 protein: CASSYSMRTAGNTIYF. The CDR3 DNA reads as TGTGCCAGCAGTTACTCGATGAGGACAGCTGGAAACACCATATATTTT.

J is TRBJ2-2 and V is TRBV9, with 7 bases aligning to TRBD1. The CDR3 has 16 residues. Germline V lookup: CDR1 SGDLS, CDR2 YYNGEE. The V gene end was trimmed by 4 bases and the J gene end by 4 bases; junction bases not matched to a gene: 10. In DNA form, the CDR3 reads TGTGCCAGCAGCACCCGACAGGGCATTATCACCGGGGAGCTGTTTTTT. Its translation is CASSTRQGIITGELFF.

This rearrangement joins TRBV7-7 to TRBJ2-3; 7 nucleotides line up with TRBD1. The CDR3 loop spans 14 amino acids. Germline values: CDR1 SSHAT, CDR2 FNYEAQ (reference sequence). V lost 5 bases and J lost 2; bases outside the gene matches: 4. The CDR3 DNA is TGTGCCAGCAGCCAAGGACAGGCCACAGATACGCAGTATTTT. This translates into CASSQGQATDTQYF.

The chain couples TRBV5-3 to TRBJ1-1; D unresolved. TRBV5-3 is known as an ORF, though its function is uncertain. Trimming stripped 3 bases from V and 0 bases from J, with 9 bases between. The CDR3 totals 14 residues. The CDR3 DNA sequence: TGTGCCAGAAGCTGGGGAGCAATGAACACTGAAGCTTTCTTT. The encoded protein is CARSWGAMNTEAFF.

The chain links TRBV19 to TRBJ2-7; maybe TRBD2 (5 bases). Germline loops: CDR1 LNHDA, CDR2 SQIVND (reference sequence). The CDR3 has 14 amino acids. Trimming removed 0 bases from V and 1 base from J, with 7 bases in between. The CDR3 here is CASSIEPGSYEQYF. CDR3 sequence (DNA): TGTGCCAGTAGTATAGAGCCGGGATCCTACGAGCAGTACTTC. The variable domain in full, with the rest retrieved from reference TRBV19 and TRBJ2-7, is DGGITQSPKYLFRKEGQNVTLSCEQNLNHDAMYWYRQDPGQGLRLIYYSQIVNDFQKGDIAEGYSVSREKKESFPLTVTSAQKNPTAFYLCASSIEPGSYEQYFGPGTRLTVT.

CDR3 sequence reads: CSARDNSYEQYF. DNA for the CDR3: TGCAGCGCCCGGGACAATTCCTACGAGCAGTACTTC. The V call is TRBV29-1, the J call TRBJ2-7; D might be TRBD1 (6 bases). With 7 bases removed from V and 1 base from J, the gap between germline ends came to 11 bases. There are 12 residues in the CDR3. Germline V gives CDR1 SQVTM, CDR2 ANQGSEA.

The CDR3 loop is CASSPGLSDTQYF. Here the CDR3 DNA reads TGTGCCAGCAGTCCAGGGTTGTCAGATACGCAGTATTTT. This chain joins TRBV6-1 and TRBJ2-3; D is perhaps TRBD1 (5 bases). The V end lost 5 bases, the J end lost 4 bases, and 10 bases lay between the germline ends. The CDR3 runs 13 residues. Germline CDR1 and CDR2: MNHNS and SASEGT.

The rearrangement uses TRBV18 and TRBJ2-5; the D is unclear. Germline V gene lookup returns CDR1 KGHSH and CDR2 LQKENI. V was pared by 2 bases and J by 5 bases, with 12 bases between. The CDR3 has 14 amino acids. CDR3 amino acids: CASSPLGRPETQYF. As DNA, the CDR3 is TGTGCCAGCTCACCATTGGGCCGACCCGAGACCCAGTACTTC. Combining the CDR3 with reference TRBV18 and TRBJ2-5 gives the whole variable domain NAGVMQNPRHLVRRRGQEARLRCSPMKGHSHVYWYRQLPEEGLKFMVYLQKENIIDESGMPKERFSAEFPKEGPSILRIQQVVRGDSAAYFCASSPLGRPETQYFGPGTRLLVL.

A few counts support this clone. The J gene is TRBJ1-4, the V gene TRBV6-1; D not certain. V was cut by 7 bases and J by 3 bases, with 9 bases left in between. This CDR3 is 13 amino acids long. Germline CDR1 reads MNHNS; CDR2 reads SASEGT. The CDR3 sequence: CASMGRANEKLFF. The CDR3 bases are TGTGCCAGCATGGGGAGGGCTAATGAAAAACTGTTTTTT.

V and J are TRBV29-1 and TRBJ2-7; 8 bases are shared with TRBD2. J lost 4 bases, V lost 4 bases, and 6 bases had no gene match. The CDR3 extends over 13 amino acids. CDR1 and CDR2 (germline): SQVTM, ANQGSEA. Written as DNA, the CDR3 is TGCAGCGTTGTTGCGGGAGGAAAATACGAGCAGTACTTC. Translating it yields CSVVAGGKYEQYF.

This sequence joins TRBV5-4 and TRBJ2-6; the D gene is possibly TRBD1 (6 bases). Trimming removed 3 bases from V and 0 bases from J, with 10 bases in between. There are 16 residues in the CDR3. CDR1 SGHNT and CDR2 YYREEE come from the germline V gene (reference sequence). In DNA form, the CDR3 reads TGTGCCAGCAGCTACGGGACATCCTCTGGGGCCAACGTCCTGACTTTC. Amino acids: CASSYGTSSGANVLTF.

J is TRBJ2-7 and V is TRBV18; 10 bases are a match to TRBD1. V lost 3 bases and J lost 6; bases outside the gene matches: 5. The germline CDR1 and CDR2 sequences are KGHSH and LQKENI. This CDR3 region has 14 residues. The CDR3 protein is CASSPGTGVVEQYF. The CDR3 bases are TGTGCCAGCTCACCCGGGACAGGGGTCGTCGAGCAGTACTTC. Variable domain in full (rest from reference TRBV18 and TRBJ2-7): NAGVMQNPRHLVRRRGQEARLRCSPMKGHSHVYWYRQLPEEGLKFMVYLQKENIIDESGMPKERFSAEFPKEGPSILRIQQVVRGDSAAYFCASSPGTGVVEQYFGPGTRLTVT.

The CDR3 protein is CASSLAISTDTQYF. The CDR3 coding sequence is TGCGCCAGCAGCTTGGCCATTAGCACAGATACGCAGTATTTT. The chain links TRBV5-1 to TRBJ2-3; D gene ambiguous. The CDR3 is made up of 14 amino acids. The V end was cut by 0 bases, the J end by 0 bases, with 5 bases between. Germline V gene sequence: CDR1 SGHRS, CDR2 YFSETQ.

This rearrangement joins TRBV10-2 to TRBJ1-5; the D gene is possibly TRBD1 (6 bases). CDR3 length: 13 amino acids. Germline CDR1 WSHSY, CDR2 SAAADI. V lost 9 bases, J lost 5 bases, and 14 bases lay in between. The CDR3 coding sequence is TGCGCCAGTGGTGCAGGGGAATATCAGCCCCAGCATTTT. This gives the protein CASGAGEYQPQHF.

This sequence joins TRBV14 and TRBJ2-7; D gene ambiguous. V shed 3 bases and J shed 1 base, with 10 bases lying between them. The CDR3 runs 14 residues. Germline V gene sequence: CDR1 SGHDN, CDR2 FVKESK. DNA for the CDR3: TGTGCCAGCAGCCAGAATACCGGTTCCTACGAGCAGTACTTC. Its protein product is CASSQNTGSYEQYF.

The chain recombines TRBV21-1 with TRBJ2-5; the table assigns TRBD1, which was not confirmed against the DNA. TRBV21-1 is deemed a pseudogene. CDR3 length: 14 amino acids. DNA of the CDR3: TGTGCCAGCGAAGGGGCTGCGACTCAAGAGACCCAGTACTTC. It yields the protein CASEGAATQETQYF.

The gene calls are TRBV11-2 and TRBJ2-3; 15 positions match TRBD2. The V and J ends lost 0 bases and 3 bases, in that order; junction bases with no gene match: 10. The CDR3 is made up of 20 amino acids. Germline V gene sequence: CDR1 SGHAT, CDR2 FQNNGV. The CDR3 here is CASSLDRTSGGAEVTDTQYF. The CDR3 nucleotides are TGTGCCAGCAGCTTAGATCGGACTAGCGGGGGGGCCGAAGTAACAGATACGCAGTATTTT.

The rearrangement uses TRBV19 and TRBJ1-4, with 7 bases that match TRBD1. Trimming cost V 6 bases and J 4 bases; bases outside gene matches: 5. In germline, CDR1 is LNHDA, CDR2 SQIVND (reference sequence). The CDR3 consists of 14 residues. For the CDR3, the DNA is TGTGCCAGTAGATGGGGACAGAATAATGAAAAACTGTTTTTT. It encodes CASRWGQNNEKLFF.

This clone was found a few times. J is TRBJ2-5 and V is TRBV25-1; 7 bases map to TRBD2. This CDR3 is 16 amino acids long. The J segment lost 2 bases and the V segment lost 6 bases, leaving 12 bases of the junction unmatched. The V gene's germline CDR1 is MGHDK and CDR2 SYGVNS. The CDR3 region is CASSSPDREVQETQYF. The CDR3 DNA follows: TGTGCCAGCAGCAGTCCCGACCGGGAGGTTCAAGAGACCCAGTACTTC.

The chain uses TRBV16 and TRBJ2-7, with TRBD2 as a possible D gene (6 bases). The CDR3 runs to 15 residues. CDR1 is KGHSY, CDR2 FQNENV, per germline. V gave up 0 bases and J gave up 7 bases, with 16 bases separating them. CDR3 sequence (DNA): TGTGCCAGCAGCCAATCCGGAGGGCCGGTTGGAGAGCAGTACTTC. Its translation: CASSQSGGPVGEQYF. The full variable domain, rest sourced from reference TRBV16 and TRBJ2-7, is GEEVAQTPKHLVRGEGQKAKLYCAPIKGHSYVFWYQQVLKNEFKFLISFQNENVFDETGMPKERFSAKCLPNSPCSLEIQATKLEDSAVYFCASSQSGGPVGEQYFGPGTRLTVT.

This clone was detected a few times. The chain has TRBV19 and TRBJ1-4, with D perhaps TRBD1 (5 bases). The CDR3 spans 14 residues. The germline V and J ends were trimmed by 2 bases and 4 bases, with 8 bases remaining between them. The germline V gene has CDR1 LNHDA and CDR2 SQIVND (reference sequence). In nucleotides, the CDR3 is TGTGCCAGTAGTATACAGGGCTTTAATGAAAAACTGTTTTTT. It is translated as CASSIQGFNEKLFF.

The CDR3 loop is CASSVDLAGELFF. CDR3 bases: TGTGCCAGCAGCGTAGATCTAGCCGGGGAGCTGTTTTTT. The chain recombines TRBV9 with TRBJ2-2; D call uncertain. CDR1 and CDR2 (germline): SGDLS, YYNGEE. The CDR3 has 13 amino acids. V lost 0 bases to trimming and J lost 6 bases, with 6 bases between them.

V gene TRBV27 combines with J gene TRBJ2-5, with D possibly being TRBD1 (5 bases). V dropped 4 bases and J dropped 4 bases, with 13 bases sitting between them. CDR1 and CDR2 from the germline V gene are MNHEY and SMNVEV (reference sequence). CDR3 length equals 14 residues. The CDR3 coding sequence is TGTGCCAGCAGTTACGATCCCCAGGGAGAGACCCAGTACTTC. This gives the protein CASSYDPQGETQYF.

The J gene is TRBJ2-5, the V gene TRBV5-1; the D gene is possibly TRBD1 (6 bases). CDR3 length equals 14 residues. Germline V lookup: CDR1 SGHRS, CDR2 YFSETQ. V lost 4 bases and J lost 5, with 15 bases in between. Here the CDR3 DNA reads TGCGCCAGCAGCATACAGGGATACGGGGAGACCCAGTACTTC. This codes for CASSIQGYGETQYF.